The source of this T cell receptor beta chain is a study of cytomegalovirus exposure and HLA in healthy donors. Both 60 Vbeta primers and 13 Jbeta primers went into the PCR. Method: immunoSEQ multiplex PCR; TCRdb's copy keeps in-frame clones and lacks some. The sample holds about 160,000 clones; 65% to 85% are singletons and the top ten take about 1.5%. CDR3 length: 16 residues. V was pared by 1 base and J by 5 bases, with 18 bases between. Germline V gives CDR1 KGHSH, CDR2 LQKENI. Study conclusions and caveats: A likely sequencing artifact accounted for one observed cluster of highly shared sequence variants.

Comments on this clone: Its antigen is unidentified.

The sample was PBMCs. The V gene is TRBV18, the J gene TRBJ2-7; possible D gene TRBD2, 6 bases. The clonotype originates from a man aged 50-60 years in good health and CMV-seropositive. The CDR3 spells CASSPLGGTSLDEQYF. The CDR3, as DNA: TGTGCCAGCTCACCACTGGGGGGTACAAGCCTGGACGAGCAGTACTTC.